This T cell receptor (beta chain) emerged from a study of T-cell reconstitution after alpha-beta-depleted transplantation in children. V gave up 6 bases and J gave up 0 bases, with 18 bases separating them. The CDR3 covers 18 residues. Per the germline V gene, CDR1 is MNHNS and CDR2 is SASEGT. This clonotype was recorded at least ten times. TCRbeta library preparation incorporated unique molecular identifiers. TCRdb analysed the PCR reads with MiXCR anew, one entry per CDR3 protein. The table has some 340,000 distinct CDR3 sequences, over 9% seen once. The clonotype comes from a human donor who donated a stem cell graft to a child with acute lymphoblastic leukemia. The sequenced sample was PBMCs from the stem cell graft donor, obtained from the stem cell graft. V is TRBV6-1 and J is TRBJ2-6, with D possibly being TRBD1 or TRBD2 (6 bases each). CDR3 loop: CASRAGTGAFSGANVLTF. In nucleotides, the CDR3 is TGTGCCAGCAGGGCCGGGACGGGGGCTTTCTCTGGGGCCAACGTCCTGACTTTC.